This T cell receptor (beta chain) is drawn from a study of blood T cell repertoires in COVID-19. The protocol was immunoSEQ multiplex PCR, while the TCRdb copy is restricted to in-frame clones and leaves out a portion. The sample lists more than 350,000 clones, around 87% occurring once. Germline loops: CDR1 SNHLY, CDR2 FYNNEI. The CDR3 loop spans 16 amino acids. V trimming: 7 bases; J trimming: 1 base; junction bases outside the gene matches: 5. The receptor was isolated from a woman in her twenties or thirties with COVID-19, enrolled during active disease. Sequences were obtained from peripheral blood. V gene TRBV2 combines with J gene TRBJ2-4; 12 nucleotides align to TRBD1. The CDR3 nucleotides are TGTGCCAGCAAAGGGACAGGGGGCAAGGCCAAAAACATTCAGTACTTC. As protein: CASKGTGGKAKNIQYF.